The following is a TCR beta chain sequence with its context. This record comes from a study of control samples from healthy donors and cancer patients. Clones were sequenced by immunoSEQ multiplex PCR, and TCRdb holds only the in-frame ones, with some missing. The sample lists more than 65,000 clones, 83% occurring once. The CDR3 loop spans 17 amino acids. Germline-derived CDR1 and CDR2 are SGHAT and FQNNGV. V was pared by 3 bases and J by 9 bases, with 9 bases of the junction left unmatched. This chain uses TRBV11-2 with TRBJ2-1; 15 bases agree with TRBD2. The receptor was isolated from a man between 60 and 70 years old in good health. Sequenced input: blood. The CDR3 DNA reads as TGTGCCAGCAGCTTCGTAAGACCGGGACTAGCGGGAGGTGAGCAGTTCTTC. The encoded protein is CASSFVRPGLAGGEQFF.